This T cell receptor beta chain was sequenced in a study of vaccination effects on CD4 cells after COVID-19. Germline CDR1 and CDR2: SGDLS and YYNGEE. The germline V and J ends were trimmed by 4 bases and 1 base, with 14 bases remaining between them. The CDR3 consists of 16 residues. Measured with immunoSEQ multiplex PCR; TCRdb has only the in-frame clones, and not every one. The table shows 23,000 or so clones, with roughly 76% occurring only once. Concerning this clone: Its specificity is not known.

In the ViraFEST assay, antigen-specific CD4+ clonotypes were identified by expansion after peptide-pool stimulation. Having been cultured for less than 13 days, the cells underwent CD4+ T cell isolation. Participants got two doses of BNT162b2 or mRNA-1273 vaccine. No vaccinee had earlier SARS-CoV-2 infection, and nucleocapsid antibodies were negative. This chain joins TRBV9 and TRBJ1-4; D remains unclear. The sample in question was CD4+ T cells from PBMCs cultured with SARS-CoV-2 spike peptides, obtained after COVID-19 vaccination. The clonotype was recovered from a human donor who received a COVID-19 vaccine. Some clones in this sample may be carry-over from other donors' samples. This CDR3 is CASSPGAHITNEKLFF. In nucleotides, the CDR3 is TGTGCCAGCAGCCCTGGCGCCCACATAACTAATGAAAAACTGTTTTTT.